This T cell receptor beta chain originates from a study of control samples from healthy donors and cancer patients (dated by TCRdb to about 2020). The CDR3 contains 15 residues, cysteine and phenylalanine counted. Here the CDR3 DNA is all that survives: 45 bases in frame from base 1. CDR1 and CDR2 are read off the germline V gene as SGHDT and YYEEEE. V ends up 3 bases short and J 6 bases short, with an unmatched junction base count of 5. Note on this clone: Its binding antigen is unknown. No much larger clone exists at a distance of one base, and base qualities are not known.

Library preparation was by the immunoSEQ multiplex PCR assay. TCRdb mirrors the immuneACCESS table, restricted to in-frame sequences. Some clones are absent from its copies; in checked studies, under half trace to an unresolved V gene, and the reason for the others is unknown. This sample holds some 150,000 clones; 85% to 95% were observed only once. The ten top clones hold under 2.5% of the sample. The specimen sequenced was blood. The sequence was collected from a man aged 45-65 years in good health. The chain links TRBV5-6 with TRBJ1-6, and 8 junction bases match TRBD1. The CDR3 region reads CASSSRTGINSPLHF. The DNA reads TGTGCCAGCAGCTCTAGGACAGGGATTAATTCACCCCTCCACTTT.